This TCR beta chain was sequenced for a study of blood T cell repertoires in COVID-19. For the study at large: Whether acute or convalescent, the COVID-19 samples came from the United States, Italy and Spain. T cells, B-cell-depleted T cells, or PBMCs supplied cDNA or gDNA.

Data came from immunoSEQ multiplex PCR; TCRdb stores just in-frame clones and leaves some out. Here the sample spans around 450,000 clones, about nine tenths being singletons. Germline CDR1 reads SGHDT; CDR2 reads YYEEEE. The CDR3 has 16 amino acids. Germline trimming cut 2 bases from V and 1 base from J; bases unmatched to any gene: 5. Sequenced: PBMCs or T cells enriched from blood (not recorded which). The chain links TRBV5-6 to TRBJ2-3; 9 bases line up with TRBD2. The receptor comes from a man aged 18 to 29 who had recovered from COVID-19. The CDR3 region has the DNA TGTGCCAGCAGCTTCCGTGCGGGAGGGGGCACAGATACGCAGTATTTT. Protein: CASSFRAGGGTDTQYF. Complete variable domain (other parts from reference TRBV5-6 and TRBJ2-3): DAGVTQSPTHLIKTRGQQVTLRCSPKSGHDTVSWYQQALGQGPQFIFQYYEEEERQRGNFPDRFSGHQFPNYSSELNVNALLLGDSALYLCASSFRAGGGTDTQYFGPGTRLTVL.